The 7 T cell receptor beta chains reported below all come from one sample, sequenced in a study of T cell changes during pregnancy in multiple sclerosis. This table comes from immunoSEQ multiplex PCR, and its TCRdb copy is limited to in-frame clones, with some not included. The data show around 60,000 clones, roughly 90% seen once. Sample: peripheral blood, taken in the first trimester of pregnancy. The source is a female donor with multiple sclerosis, enrolled in a pregnancy study.

Judged by abundance, this clone is medium-sized (0.01 to 0.1%). The gene calls are TRBV7-2 and TRBJ1-1; possible D gene TRBD1, 5 bases. Germline values: CDR1 SGHTA, CDR2 FQGNSA. The CDR3 sequence is 13 residues long. The ends were cut back, 2 bases at V and 1 base at J, with 5 bases in the middle. The CDR3 loop reads CASSLQGNTEAFF. The CDR3 nucleotides read TGTGCCAGCAGCTTACAGGGGAACACTGAAGCTTTCTTT. The whole variable domain, remainder taken from reference TRBV7-2 and TRBJ1-1, is GAGVSQSPSNKVTEKGKDVELRCDPISGHTALYWYRQSLGQGLEFLIYFQGNSAPDKSGLPSDRFSAERTGGSVSTLTIQRTQQEDSAVYLCASSLQGNTEAFFGQGTRLTVV.

V usage is TRBV7-3 and J usage is TRBJ2-1; 16 bases line up with TRBD2. V dropped 4 bases and J dropped 10; count of bases not matched to a gene: 7. Germline V CDR1 and CDR2: SGHTA, FQGTGA. There are 16 residues in the CDR3. The CDR3 nucleotides read TGTGCCAGCAGCTCCGGGACTAGCGGGAGGGCTGGGGAGCAGTTCTTC. Residues: CASSSGTSGRAGEQFF.

The chain combines TRBV30 with TRBJ2-5, with 7 positions matching TRBD1. CDR3 length equals 13 residues. V was clipped by 4 bases and J by 5 bases; unmatched bases: 7. In germline, CDR1 is GTSNPN, CDR2 SVGIG (reference sequence). CDR3 sequence (DNA): TGTGCCTGGAATCAGGGGGTTCGCGAGACCCAGTACTTC. Amino acids: CAWNQGVRETQYF.

This chain joins TRBV7-8 and TRBJ1-5; tentatively, D is TRBD1 (5 bases). The CDR3 has 14 amino acids. V lost 0 bases, J lost 7 bases, and 10 bases lay in between. CDR1 is SGHVS, CDR2 FQNEAQ, per germline. The CDR3 DNA reads TGTGCCAGCAGCTTAGCCAGGGTAGAACAGCCCCAGCATTTT. Its protein is CASSLARVEQPQHF. Drawing the rest from reference TRBV7-8 and TRBJ1-5, the complete variable domain is GAGVSQSPRYKVAKRGQDVALRCDPISGHVSLFWYQQALGQGPEFLTYFQNEAQLDKSGLPSDRFFAERPEGSVSTLKIQRTQQEDSAVYLCASSLARVEQPQHFGDGTRLSIL.

V and J are TRBV7-9 and TRBJ2-5; the match to TRBD2 covers 10 bases. Germline V gene data show CDR1 as SEHNR and CDR2 as FQNEAQ (reference sequence). Germline trimming cut 5 bases from V and 0 bases from J; bases unmatched to any gene: 6. This CDR3 comprises 16 residues. The CDR3, as DNA: TGTGCCAGCAGCCCCCAACTAGCGGGATACCAAGAGACCCAGTACTTC. It translates to CASSPQLAGYQETQYF.

The J gene is TRBJ1-2, the V gene TRBV5-4; D not certain. The CDR3 length is 15 residues. Germline V lookup: CDR1 SGHNT, CDR2 YYREEE (reference sequence). Trimming pared 1 base from V and 3 bases from J, leaving 13 bases between. CDR3 sequence reads: CASSLMRVADYGYTF. The DNA of the CDR3 is TGTGCCAGCAGCTTGATGAGGGTTGCTGACTATGGCTACACCTTC.

The chain recombines TRBV10-3 with TRBJ1-1; D not certain. V shed 7 bases and J shed 4 bases, with 13 bases lying between them. The CDR3 loop spans 13 amino acids. Germline V gives CDR1 ENHRY, CDR2 SYGVKD. The DNA of the CDR3 is TGTGCCATCATCGGAGGGATGGGCACTGAAGCTTTCTTT. This gives the protein CAIIGGMGTEAFF.